Listed below are T cell receptor beta chains from one sample, sequenced in a study of blood T cell repertoires in COVID-19. Sequencing used immunoSEQ multiplex PCR; TCRdb keeps in-frame clones, though not all of them. The table lists some 170,000 clones, roughly 84% of them singletons, with roughly 1.2% in the top ten. The sequenced sample consisted of PBMCs or T cells enriched from blood (not recorded which). These TCRs come from a human donor with acute COVID-19. The donor label of this sample is uncertain. The CDR3 runs from the conserved cysteine through the conserved F or W. The order of the fields is clone size, D gene, V gene, J gene, CDR3 protein, CDR3 DNA. The D gene is left open where the match is weak. Some rows mark clone size as missing; the rest say once, few, many or name a class of expanded clone.

once,.,TRBV5-4,TRBJ1-2,CASSPSSTVISYGYTF,TGTGCCAGCAGCCCATCCTCGACAGTGATTTCCTATGGCTACACCTTC
.,.,TRBV18,TRBJ2-5,CASSLPGQETQYF,TGTGCCAGCTCACTTCCAGGCCAAGAGACCCAGTACTTC
.,TRBD2,TRBV5-4,TRBJ2-7,CASSSGLISYEQYF,TGTGCCAGCAGCTCGGGACTAATCTCCTACGAGCAGTACTTC
once,TRBD2,TRBV4-1,TRBJ2-2,CASSPPRGLAGGQNTGELFF,TGCGCCAGCAGCCCCCCCCGGGGACTAGCGGGGGGGCAGAACACCGGGGAGCTGTTTTTT
once,.,TRBV19,TRBJ1-2,CASSPEEGYGYTF,TGTGCCAGTAGTCCAGAGGAAGGCTATGGCTACACCTTC
few,TRBD1,TRBV13,TRBJ1-4,CASSVSGTGGEKLFF,TGTGCCAGCAGCGTTTCCGGGACAGGCGGAGAAAAACTGTTTTTT
.,TRBD2,TRBV19,TRBJ2-5,CASRNSRLAGVETQYF,TGTGCCAGTAGAAACTCTAGACTAGCGGGGGTAGAAACCCAGTACTTC
.,.,TRBV7-2,TRBJ1-4,CASSPGHREKLFF,TGTGCCAGCAGCCCAGGACATCGGGAAAAACTGTTTTTT
.,.,TRBV9,TRBJ1-1,CASSPTGYPEAFF,TGTGCCAGCAGCCCGACCGGGTATCCTGAAGCTTTCTTT
.,TRBD1,TRBV5-8,TRBJ1-4,CASSSNRGPSNEKLFF,TGTGCCAGCAGCAGCAACAGGGGGCCGTCTAATGAAAAACTGTTTTTT
.,.,TRBV10-3,TRBJ1-3,CAISESLWQGKGNTIYF,TGTGCCATCAGTGAGTCTTTATGGCAGGGGAAGGGAAACACCATATATTTT
.,TRBD2,TRBV7-9,TRBJ2-7,CASSQKSGAFSYEQYF,TGTGCCAGCAGCCAGAAAAGCGGGGCGTTCTCCTACGAGCAGTACTTC
.,.,TRBV14,TRBJ2-1,CASSQVPVGRYNEQFF,TGTGCCAGCAGCCAAGTGCCGGTTGGCAGGTACAATGAGCAGTTCTTC
.,.,TRBV15,TRBJ1-1,CATSRDRGGSTEAFF,TGTGCCACCAGCAGAGATAGAGGGGGAAGTACTGAAGCTTTCTTT
.,TRBD2,TRBV2,TRBJ2-1,CASSDLLAGDNEQFF,TGTGCCAGCAGTGATCTTCTAGCGGGGGACAATGAGCAGTTCTTC
.,TRBD1,TRBV5-8,TRBJ2-5,CASSLGDWTGVAQETQYF,TGTGCCAGCAGCTTGGGGGATTGGACAGGGGTGGCCCAAGAGACCCAGTACTTC
once,.,TRBV21-1,TRBJ2-7,CASRGTGLGEQYF,TGTGCCAGCAGGGGGACAGGGTTGGGCGAGCAGTACTTC
.,TRBD1,TRBV19,TRBJ2-7,CASRGQGAYEQYF,TGTGCCAGTAGGGGACAGGGGGCCTACGAGCAGTACTTC
.,TRBD1,TRBV18,TRBJ2-7,CASSPGTGGFYEQYF,TGTGCCAGCTCACCCGGGACAGGGGGTTTCTACGAGCAGTACTTC
.,.,TRBV18,TRBJ2-5,CASSPAHVTAYQETQYF,TGTGCCAGCTCACCTGCCCACGTGACAGCGTACCAAGAGACCCAGTACTTC
few,TRBD1,TRBV10-3,TRBJ1-2,CAIRRQGAGGYTF,TGTGCCATCAGACGACAGGGGGCTGGTGGCTACACCTTC
.,TRBD1,TRBV6-5,TRBJ1-6,CASNPGQGASPLHF,TGTGCCAGCAATCCGGGACAGGGAGCTTCACCCCTCCACTTT
.,TRBD1,TRBV6-2/TRBV6-3,TRBJ1-1,CASSFDRGSAFF,TGTGCCAGCAGTTTCGACAGGGGATCAGCTTTCTTT
once,.,TRBV12-3/TRBV12-4,TRBJ2-7,CASSLQGSKEQYF,TGTGCCAGCAGTCTACAGGGTTCGAAGGAGCAGTACTTC
.,.,TRBV2,TRBJ2-3,CASSATGTSSTDTQYF,TGTGCCAGCAGTGCAACCGGGACATCTAGCACAGATACGCAGTATTTT
.,.,TRBV9,TRBJ2-3,CASSRDGGTDTQYF,TGTGCCAGCAGCAGAGACGGGGGCACAGATACGCAGTATTTT
.,TRBD2,TRBV4-1,TRBJ2-1,CASSPGVLAGGPLNEQFF,TGCGCCAGCAGCCCTGGGGTTCTAGCGGGGGGGCCCCTCAATGAGCAGTTCTTC
.,.,TRBV30,TRBJ2-3,CAWSGFLTDTQYF,TGTGCCTGGAGCGGGTTCCTCACAGATACGCAGTATTTT
.,TRBD2,TRBV20-1,TRBJ2-7,CSASGLAGQYYEQYF,TGCAGTGCTAGTGGACTAGCGGGGCAGTATTACGAGCAGTACTTC
.,.,TRBV30,TRBJ1-5,CAWTKGGPYSNQPQHF,TGTGCCTGGACCAAAGGGGGTCCTTATAGCAATCAGCCCCAGCATTTT
.,.,TRBV5-1,TRBJ2-2,CASRRGANTGELFF,TGCGCCAGCAGAAGGGGTGCGAACACCGGGGAGCTGTTTTTT
.,.,TRBV19,TRBJ1-1,CASSIKRNTEAFF,TGTGCCAGTAGTATCAAGAGGAACACTGAAGCTTTCTTT
.,.,TRBV29-1,TRBJ1-3,CSVEEGSSGNTIYF,TGCAGCGTTGAAGAGGGCAGCTCTGGAAACACCATATATTTT
.,.,TRBV9,TRBJ2-3,CASSTRLADTQYF,TGTGCCAGCAGCACAAGACTAGCAGATACGCAGTATTTT
.,TRBD1,TRBV10-3,TRBJ1-2,CAISVSGQDYGYTF,TGTGCCATCAGTGTCTCCGGACAGGACTATGGCTACACCTTC
.,TRBD1,TRBV29-1,TRBJ1-2,CSVDPLGQGRTYGYTF,TGCAGCGTTGACCCACTAGGACAGGGAAGAACCTATGGCTACACCTTC